Included here is one T cell receptor beta chain sequence, with context. The sample originates from a study of T cells in Graves' hyperthyroidism and ophthalmopathy. Overall study: The blood sample was taken at first diagnosis, before treatment began.

V was pared by 8 bases and J by 6 bases, with 6 bases between. There are 11 residues in the CDR3. Per germline, CDR1 KGHDR and CDR2 SFDVKD. Newly diagnosed patients aged 18 to 65 had hyperthyroidism of under 2 months' duration. Amplified regions were TCR beta CDR3 sequences from RNA transcripts. Using the HTBI primer set, a first-round RT-PCR was run on the TCR CDR3. In TCRdb, the multiplex PCR reads were re-called with MiXCR into one record per CDR3 protein. The table has roughly 740,000 distinct CDR3 sequences, 16% seen once; the top ten hold roughly 8%. The chain is built from TRBV24-1 and TRBJ2-2; no definite D call. The source of this sequence is a man between 18 and 35 years old with Graves' hyperthyroidism. The sample was blood. For the CDR3, the DNA is TGTGCCACCAAGGGCGCCGGGGAGCTGTTTTTT. Amino acid sequence: CATKGAGELFF.